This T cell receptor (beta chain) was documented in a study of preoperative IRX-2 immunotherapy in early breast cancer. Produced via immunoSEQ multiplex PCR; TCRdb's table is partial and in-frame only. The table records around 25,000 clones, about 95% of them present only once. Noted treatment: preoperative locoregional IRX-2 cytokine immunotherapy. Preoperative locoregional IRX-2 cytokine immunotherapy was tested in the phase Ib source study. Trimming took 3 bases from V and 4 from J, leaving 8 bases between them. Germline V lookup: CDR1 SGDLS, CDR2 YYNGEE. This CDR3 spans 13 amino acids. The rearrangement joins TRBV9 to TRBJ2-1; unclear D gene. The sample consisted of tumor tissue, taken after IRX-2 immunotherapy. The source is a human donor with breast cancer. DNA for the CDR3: TGTGCCAGCAGCGGTAGAGGATACAATGAGCAGTTCTTC. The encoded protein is CASSGRGYNEQFF.